This is a list of T cell receptor beta chains from one sample in a study of a mutant IDH1 vaccine in newly diagnosed glioma. Their antigens remain unidentified. TCRdb's copy holds only in-frame clones and misses some; the assay was immunoSEQ multiplex PCR. The table shows approximately 41,000 clones, with more than 60% occurring only once. The material sequenced was PBMCs, taken from a glioma patient whose treatment included an IDH1 peptide vaccine. Every receptor here comes from a woman in her thirties or forties with glioma. Some clones in this sample may be carry-over from other donors' samples. Both conserved end residues are part of each CDR3. The D gene is left open where the match is weak. The size of a clone is reported for some rows only, either as once, few or many, or as a class for expanded clones.

cdr3_aa,cdr3_nt,v_call,d_call,j_call,clone_size
CASSQEWSGYGDTQYF,TGCGCCAGCAGCCAAGAATGGTCAGGCTACGGAGATACGCAGTATTTT,TRBV4-3,-,TRBJ2-3,-
CASSQDGSGPLQQYF,TGCGCCAGCAGCCAAGATGGATCGGGGCCGCTACAGCAGTACTTC,TRBV4-1,-,TRBJ2-7,-
CASGMTAGELFF,TGCGCCAGCGGAATGACAGCCGGGGAGCTGTTTTTT,TRBV4-3,-,TRBJ2-2,-
CASSLGRRSVNEQFF,TGTGCCAGCAGCTTAGGTCGCAGGTCGGTAAATGAGCAGTTCTTC,TRBV7-2,-,TRBJ2-1,-
CASSTLAGGPAEQYF,TGTGCCAGCAGTACTCTAGCGGGAGGCCCCGCCGAGCAGTACTTC,TRBV2,TRBD2,TRBJ2-7,-
CASSVQGGSGGELFF,TGTGCCAGCAGTGTCCAGGGCGGATCTGGCGGGGAGCTGTTTTTT,TRBV25-1,-,TRBJ2-2,few
CASSFSSGGYTF,TGTGCCAGCAGTTTCTCTTCAGGGGGCTACACCTTC,TRBV6-5,-,TRBJ1-2,-
CASGSYEQYF,TGTGCCAGCGGCTCCTACGAGCAGTACTTC,TRBV11-3,-,TRBJ2-7,-
CASSPNFRTGAPDTQYF,TGTGCCAGCAGCCCCAATTTCAGGACAGGGGCCCCAGATACGCAGTATTTT,TRBV7-9,TRBD1,TRBJ2-3,-
CASSVDKTNEKLFF,TGTGCCAGCAGTGTCGACAAAACTAATGAAAAACTGTTTTTT,TRBV2,-,TRBJ1-4,-
CASSEQLYEQYF,TGTGCCAGCAGTGAACAGCTTTACGAGCAGTACTTC,TRBV25-1,-,TRBJ2-7,-
CASSPGRQETQYF,TGTGCCAGCAGCCCTGGGCGCCAAGAGACCCAGTACTTC,TRBV7-3,-,TRBJ2-5,-
CASSPGLQVSQAFF,TGTGCCAGCTCACCAGGTCTACAGGTTTCTCAAGCTTTCTTT,TRBV18,-,TRBJ1-1,-
CASSLDVPGDGYTF,TGTGCCAGCAGCTTAGATGTACCAGGGGATGGCTACACCTTC,TRBV11-2,-,TRBJ1-2,-
CASSQLTPPGTDTQYF,TGCGCCAGCAGCCAATTAACTCCTCCCGGCACAGATACGCAGTATTTT,TRBV4-3,-,TRBJ2-3,-
CASSLEYTGELFF,TGCGCCAGCAGCTTAGAATACACCGGGGAGCTGTTTTTT,TRBV5-1,-,TRBJ2-2,once
CAISRQAGGGTEAFF,TGTGCCATCAGCAGACAGGCGGGAGGCGGCACTGAAGCTTTCTTT,TRBV6-5,-,TRBJ1-1,-
CASSIPGPSYEQYF,TGTGCCAGCAGCATTCCGGGGCCCTCCTACGAGCAGTACTTC,TRBV7-2,-,TRBJ2-7,-
CATSREGEGNLYEKLFF,TGTGCCACCAGCAGAGAAGGGGAGGGAAACCTTTACGAAAAACTGTTTTTT,TRBV15,-,TRBJ1-4,-
CASSGDGYTF,TGTGCCAGCAGCGGGGATGGCTACACCTTC,TRBV9,-,TRBJ1-2,-
CASSPGWNTEAFF,TGCGCCAGCAGCCCTGGCTGGAACACTGAAGCTTTCTTT,TRBV5-1,-,TRBJ1-1,-
CASSPGQGTEAFF,TGTGCCAGCAGCCCAGGGCAGGGCACTGAAGCTTTCTTT,TRBV7-3,-,TRBJ1-1,-
CATSRDYTGGDGYTF,TGTGCCACCAGCAGAGATTACACAGGGGGGGATGGCTACACCTTC,TRBV15,TRBD1,TRBJ1-2,once
CASSSLAGEETQYF,TGTGCCAGCAGCTCCTTAGCGGGAGAAGAGACCCAGTACTTC,TRBV7-9,TRBD2,TRBJ2-5,-
CATSSRGGRARPYF,TGTGCCACCAGCAGCAGAGGTGGCCGGGCCCGTCCATACTTC,TRBV15,-,TRBJ2-5,-
CASSAQGLAAGETQYF,TGTGCCAGCAGCGCGCAGGGACTAGCGGCTGGGGAGACCCAGTACTTC,TRBV9,TRBD2,TRBJ2-5,-
CASSDVGKTGELFF,TGCGCCAGCAGTGACGTCGGGAAGACCGGGGAGCTGTTTTTT,TRBV10-1,-,TRBJ2-2,-
CASSRDPNQPQHF,TGTGCTAGCAGCAGGGACCCGAATCAGCCCCAGCATTTT,TRBV7-7,-,TRBJ1-5,-
CASSSSDRGGTEAFF,TGTGCCAGCAGCTCAAGTGACAGGGGAGGCACTGAAGCTTTCTTT,TRBV13,TRBD1,TRBJ1-1,-
CATSTMSGAHYGYTF,TGTGCCACCAGCACCATGTCGGGAGCTCACTATGGCTACACCTTC,TRBV15,-,TRBJ1-2,-
CASSQGQGDYNEQFF,TGCGCCAGCAGCCAAGGGCAGGGCGACTACAATGAGCAGTTCTTC,TRBV4-3,-,TRBJ2-1,-
CASKGSTSMNTEAFF,TGTGCCAGCAAAGGTTCCACTTCCATGAACACTGAAGCTTTCTTT,TRBV5-8,-,TRBJ1-1,-
CASSTGPYQPQHF,TGTGCCAGCAGCACTGGACCCTATCAGCCCCAGCATTTT,TRBV5-6,-,TRBJ1-5,-
CASSYWGIGYTF,TGTGCCAGCAGTTACTGGGGCATTGGCTACACCTTC,TRBV6-5,-,TRBJ1-2,-
CASSAVEETQYF,TGTGCCAGCTCCGCGGTTGAAGAGACCCAGTACTTC,TRBV18,-,TRBJ2-5,once
CASSLEGTTNEQFF,TGTGCCAGCAGCTTAGAGGGCACGACCAATGAGCAGTTCTTC,TRBV11-3,-,TRBJ2-1,few
CASSLARAKEAFF,TGTGCCAGCAGCTTAGCCAGGGCAAAGGAAGCTTTCTTT,TRBV7-9,-,TRBJ1-1,-
CAISPDGGYRAEAFF,TGTGCCATCAGTCCCGACGGCGGTTATAGGGCTGAAGCTTTCTTT,TRBV10-3,-,TRBJ1-1,-
CASNHDLSTGELFF,TGTGCCAGCAATCACGACCTATCCACCGGGGAGCTGTTTTTT,TRBV6-1,-,TRBJ2-2,-
CASSPSGGTNEQFF,TGTGCCAGCAGTCCTAGCGGGGGGACCAATGAGCAGTTCTTC,TRBV6-1,TRBD2,TRBJ2-1,once
CASSWPTSGEETQYF,TGTGCCAGCAGCTGGCCGACTAGCGGAGAAGAGACCCAGTACTTC,TRBV5-4,TRBD2,TRBJ2-5,-
CASSVVGGSEAFF,TGTGCCAGCAGCGTAGTAGGGGGCTCTGAAGCTTTCTTT,TRBV9,TRBD1,TRBJ1-1,-
CASSGLKGHSTYEQYF,TGTGCCAGCAGTGGACTGAAAGGGCACTCCACTTACGAGCAGTACTTC,TRBV6-1,-,TRBJ2-7,-